This passage covers 24 T cell receptor beta chains from one sample sequenced in a study of cytomegalovirus exposure and HLA in healthy donors. A multiplex PCR was run with 60 Vbeta primers and 13 Jbeta primers. Here immunoSEQ multiplex PCR was the method, and the copy in TCRdb shows in-frame clones only, minus some. The data contain more than 95,000 clones, approximately 87% of them seen just once; the ten biggest clones take up over 15%. Material for sequencing was PBMCs. The source of these receptors is a man between 18 and 35 years old in good health and CMV-seropositive.

As concerns this clone: Within the sample, other DNA sequences also encode this same CDR3. The rearrangement links TRBV19 to TRBJ2-1, with 8 nucleotides matching TRBD2. There are 15 residues in the CDR3. CDR1 and CDR2 from the germline V gene are LNHDA and SQIVND (reference sequence). V shed 3 bases, J shed 4 bases, and the junction held 5 bases outside the gene matches. As DNA, the CDR3 is TGTGCCAGTAGTATCGGAGCGGGGGTATACAATGAGCAGTTCTTC. Amino acid sequence: CASSIGAGVYNEQFF.

The genes are TRBV1 and TRBJ1-5; TRBD1, the D gene given by the table, was not confirmed from the DNA. TRBV1 is a pseudogene. The CDR3 is 16 residues long. CDR3 residues: CTSSHRPPDRDQPQHF. The DNA of the CDR3 is TGCACCAGCAGCCACCGCCCCCCGGACAGGGATCAGCCCCAGCATTTT.

V is TRBV7-9 and J is TRBJ1-6; no clear D gene. The CDR3 consists of 15 residues. Trimming pared 8 bases from V and 8 bases from J, leaving 19 bases between. In germline, CDR1 is SEHNR, CDR2 FQNEAQ (reference sequence). Written as DNA, the CDR3 is TGTGCCAGCGGCGACGAGGGATTTATGGATTCACCCCTCCACTTT. Amino acids: CASGDEGFMDSPLHF.

This chain uses TRBV6-1 with TRBJ1-3; D gene unclear. This CDR3 has 12 residues. V shed 3 bases and J shed 4 bases, with 4 bases lying between them. Germline V gene data show CDR1 as MNHNS and CDR2 as SASEGT. CDR3 in amino acids: CASSESGNTIYF. The CDR3 nucleotides are TGTGCCAGCAGTGAGAGCGGAAACACCATATATTTT.

The V gene is TRBV4-1, the J gene TRBJ2-7; 9 positions match TRBD2. This CDR3 contains 15 residues. Germline V lookup: CDR1 MGHRA, CDR2 YSYEKL. V was clipped by 3 bases and J by 0 bases; unmatched bases: 3. CDR3 protein: CASSHSGGISYEQYF. The CDR3 nucleotides read TGCGCCAGCAGCCATAGCGGGGGAATCTCCTACGAGCAGTACTTC.

The chain uses TRBV5-4 and TRBJ2-3; TRBD1 matches 9 bases. CDR1 is SGHNT and CDR2 is YYREEE in the germline V gene (reference sequence). This CDR3 contains 17 residues. V dropped 0 bases and J dropped 0; count of bases not matched to a gene: 5. The CDR3, as DNA: TGTGCCAGCAGCTTGGGGGACAGGGACCCTAGCACAGATACGCAGTATTTT. Translated: CASSLGDRDPSTDTQYF.

The table lists this clone with a count of one. V is TRBV19 and J is TRBJ1-2; TRBD1 aligns across 7 bases. Germline loops: CDR1 LNHDA, CDR2 SQIVND (reference sequence). V was pared by 6 bases and J by 5 bases, with 6 bases of the junction left unmatched. The CDR3 is 13 amino acids. CDR3 sequence: CASSRDSRYGYTF. In DNA, the CDR3 is TGTGCCAGTAGCAGGGACAGCCGTTATGGCTACACCTTC. Using reference TRBV19 and TRBJ1-2 for the parts outside the CDR3, the full variable domain is DGGITQSPKYLFRKEGQNVTLSCEQNLNHDAMYWYRQDPGQGLRLIYYSQIVNDFQKGDIAEGYSVSREKKESFPLTVTSAQKNPTAFYLCASSRDSRYGYTFGSGTRLTVV.

In the case of this clone: At one end the junction does not follow the germline gene, possibly because of a read error. V gene TRBV6-5 combines with J gene TRBJ1-2; perhaps TRBD1 as D (5 bases). The germline V gene encodes CDR1 MNHEY and CDR2 SVGAGI. CDR3 size: 13 residues. The CDR3 bases are TGTGCCAGCAGTAACTCCAGGGATTATGGCTACACCTTC. Amino acids: CASSNSRDYGYTF.

J is TRBJ1-2 and V is TRBV10-3; D unresolved. Looked up from germline, CDR1 is ENHRY and CDR2 is SYGVKD. The CDR3 consists of 13 residues. V gave up 4 bases and J gave up 3 bases, with 9 bases separating them. CDR3 residues: CAISVAEYYGYTF. CDR3 nucleotide sequence: TGTGCCATCAGTGTGGCGGAATACTATGGCTACACCTTC.

The chain uses TRBV7-8 and TRBJ2-2, with D perhaps matching TRBD1 (6 bases). CDR3 size: 14 residues. From germline, CDR1 is SGHVS and CDR2 FQNEAQ. V dropped 5 bases and J dropped 5 bases, with 12 bases sitting between them. The CDR3 DNA sequence: TGTGCCAGCAGCGCAGGGGCAAGGACCGGGGAGCTGTTTTTT. Translating it yields CASSAGARTGELFF.

This clone has a handful of counts. The rearrangement joins TRBV19 to TRBJ2-7, with a tentative D call TRBD2 (5 bases). From germline, CDR1 is LNHDA and CDR2 SQIVND (reference sequence). The CDR3 contains 14 residues. V lost 10 bases to trimming and J lost 0 bases, with 16 bases between them. The CDR3 DNA follows: TGTGCCACCTCGGGATTACCGTACTCCTACGAGCAGTACTTC. Translated, it gives CATSGLPYSYEQYF.

The rearrangement uses TRBV11-2 and TRBJ1-3; D uncertain. V was pared by 5 bases and J by 2 bases, with 13 bases between. This CDR3 is 15 amino acids long. CDR1 is SGHAT and CDR2 is FQNNGV in the germline V gene. CDR3 loop: CASSTRGGTGNTIYF. The CDR3 DNA reads TGTGCCAGCAGCACCCGCGGAGGCACTGGAAACACCATATATTTT.

The genes are TRBV6-5 and TRBJ1-1; 7 nucleotides agree with TRBD1. Germline V gene sequence: CDR1 MNHEY, CDR2 SVGAGI. This CDR3 is built from 13 residues. The junction had 5 bases not matched to a gene; V was cut back by 6 bases and J by 4 bases. As DNA, the CDR3 is TGTGCCAGCAGACGTACAGGGGTCACTGAAGCTTTCTTT. It translates to CASRRTGVTEAFF.

This clone has only a few counts. The chain carries TRBV4-1 and TRBJ1-1; D possibly corresponds to TRBD1 (5 bases). The V gene's germline CDR1 is MGHRA and CDR2 YSYEKL. V was pared by 1 base and J by 3 bases, with 9 bases between. CDR3 size: 14 residues. Written as DNA, the CDR3 is TGCGCCAGCAGCCAAGGGGCCAGGGACACTGAAGCTTTCTTT. Its protein is CASSQGARDTEAFF.

The CDR3 loop is CASSSPGRGDTQYF. DNA of the CDR3: TGTGCCAGCTCCTCGCCGGGCCGGGGAGATACGCAGTATTTT. This chain connects TRBV28 to TRBJ2-3; a weak D match, TRBD2 (5 bases). Trimming shortened V by 8 bases and J by 5 bases, and 17 bases separated the two germline ends. The CDR3 has 14 residues. Germline V gene data show CDR1 as MDHEN and CDR2 as SYDVKM.

J is TRBJ1-4 and V is TRBV11-2, with D perhaps matching TRBD1 (6 bases). CDR3 length: 15 amino acids. The germline V and J ends were trimmed by 3 bases and 6 bases, with 14 bases remaining between them. The germline V gene has CDR1 SGHAT and CDR2 FQNNGV. CDR3 region: CASSLGGGPDEKLFF. The CDR3 DNA sequence: TGTGCCAGCAGCTTGGGAGGGGGGCCGGATGAAAAACTGTTTTTT.

The rearrangement links TRBV2 to TRBJ1-5; no firm D call. Germline CDR1 is SNHLY and CDR2 is FYNNEI. Between the trimmed V and J ends, which lost 4 bases and 2 bases, there was a span of 6 bases. The CDR3 contains 13 residues. The CDR3, as DNA: TGTGCCAGCAGTGGAGAGGGCAATCAGCCCCAGCATTTT. Its translation is CASSGEGNQPQHF.

This clone was counted between two and nine times. The genes are TRBV2 and TRBJ2-2, with D possibly TRBD1 on 6 matching bases. Germline CDR1 and CDR2: SNHLY and FYNNEI. Trimming cost V 5 bases and J 1 base, with 11 bases left between them. The CDR3 loop spans 15 amino acids. This CDR3 is CASSHETGNTGELFF. CDR3 coding DNA: TGTGCCAGCAGTCACGAGACAGGGAACACCGGGGAGCTGTTTTTT. Full variable domain (missing parts from reference TRBV2 and TRBJ2-2): EPEVTQTPSHQVTQMGQEVILRCVPISNHLYFYWYRQILGQKVEFLVSFYNNEISEKSEIFDDQFSVERPDGSNFTLKIRSTKLEDSAMYFCASSHETGNTGELFFGEGSRLTVL.

V and J are TRBV10-2 and TRBJ1-5; a possible D gene is TRBD1 (5 bases). V dropped 0 bases and J dropped 9 bases, with 6 bases sitting between them. CDR1 and CDR2 from the germline V gene are WSHSY and SAAADI. This CDR3 has 12 amino acids. The CDR3 coding sequence is TGCGCCAGCAGTGAGTCTCAGGGGCCCCAGCATTTT. It encodes CASSESQGPQHF.

This rearrangement joins TRBV13 to TRBJ2-1; TRBD2 matches 12 bases. Germline CDR1 is PRHDT and CDR2 is FYEKMQ (reference sequence). The V gene end was trimmed by 4 bases and the J gene end by 7 bases; junction bases not matched to a gene: 5. The CDR3 spans 15 residues. CDR3 amino acids: CASSSRTSGENEQFF. CDR3 nucleotides: TGTGCCAGCAGCTCACGGACTAGCGGGGAGAATGAGCAGTTCTTC.

In its sample, this clone was seen once. V and J are TRBV19 and TRBJ2-7; 7 bases agree with TRBD1. V was clipped by 5 bases and J by 0 bases; unmatched bases: 4. The CDR3 is 14 amino acids. From germline, CDR1 is LNHDA and CDR2 SQIVND (reference sequence). This chain's CDR3 is CASSYRGSSYEQYF. The CDR3, as DNA: TGTGCCAGTAGTTACAGGGGTAGCTCCTACGAGCAGTACTTC.

The chain recombines TRBV9 with TRBJ1-3, with 7 bases aligning to TRBD1. The V gene's germline CDR1 is SGDLS and CDR2 YYNGEE. The trim removed 3 bases at V and 8 bases at J, leaving 8 bases unmatched. CDR3 length: 14 amino acids. The CDR3 sequence: CASSASRGEDTIYF. The CDR3 nucleotides are TGTGCCAGCAGCGCCTCCAGGGGGGAGGACACCATATATTTT. Drawing the rest from reference TRBV9 and TRBJ1-3, the complete variable domain is DSGVTQTPKHLITATGQRVTLRCSPRSGDLSVYWYQQSLDQGLQFLIQYYNGEERAKGNILERFSAQQFPDLHSELNLSSLELGDSALYFCASSASRGEDTIYFGEGSWLTVV.

In nucleotides, the CDR3 is TGCGCCTACCTTATGACCCCAAACAGGGGTGGTGAGACCCAGTACTTC. Amino acids: CAYLMTPNRGGETQYF. The chain recombines TRBV5-1 with TRBJ2-5, with 7 bases lining up with TRBD1. Germline values: CDR1 SGHRS, CDR2 YFSETQ. This CDR3 comprises 16 residues. Trimming took 10 bases from V and 5 from J; bases not matched to a gene: 20.

The chain is built from TRBV6-7 and TRBJ1-1; 8 bases fit TRBD1. TRBV6-7 is designated an ORF whose function remains uncertain. Trimming removed 6 bases from V and 6 bases from J; junction bases left unmatched: 27. The CDR3 consists of 20 residues. The CDR3 loop is CASRIPGGFIRAQHDAEAFF. The CDR3 region has the DNA TGTGCCAGCAGAATCCCAGGGGGCTTCATCAGGGCCCAACACGACGCTGAAGCTTTCTTT.